The 21 T cell receptor beta chains below all came from one sample that was sequenced in a study of cytomegalovirus exposure and HLA in healthy donors. PCR amplification relied on 60 Vbeta primers (plus 13 Jbeta primers). Only in-frame clones appear in the TCRdb table, and some are missing; sequencing was by immunoSEQ multiplex PCR. Of approximately 240,000 clones in the sample, about four fifths were seen once. The sample consisted of PBMCs. Every receptor here comes from a woman aged 40 to 50 in good health and CMV-seropositive.

This clone was found a few times. The CDR3 sequence is CASSLEGGPQETQYF. For the CDR3, the DNA is TGTGCCAGCAGCTTAGAGGGGGGGCCCCAAGAGACCCAGTACTTC. The rearrangement links TRBV11-3 to TRBJ2-5; D is perhaps TRBD2 (7 bases). CDR3 length equals 15 residues. Germline-derived CDR1 and CDR2 are SGHNT and YENEEA. V lost 0 bases and J 1 base, leaving 9 bases between the germline ends.

In its sample, this clone was seen a few times. V is TRBV19 and J is TRBJ2-5; TRBD1 might be the D (5 bases). Per the germline V gene, CDR1 is LNHDA and CDR2 is SQIVND (reference sequence). This CDR3 is 14 amino acids long. Trimming removed 5 bases at V and 0 bases at J, with 10 bases between. CDR3 DNA sequence: TGTGCCAGTAGTCGGCAGGGTCACCAAGAGACCCAGTACTTC. Amino acid sequence: CASSRQGHQETQYF.

The chain couples TRBV11-2 to TRBJ1-2, with TRBD1 matching 9 bases. The CDR3 sequence is 16 residues long. Germline CDR1 is SGHAT and CDR2 is FQNNGV. The V segment lost 5 bases and the J segment 3 bases; nucleotides outside the gene matches: 10. The CDR3 reads CASSREGTGTYYGYTF. For the CDR3, the DNA is TGTGCCAGCAGCCGTGAAGGGACAGGGACCTACTATGGCTACACCTTC.

This chain links TRBV4-3 with TRBJ1-2; the D gene is possibly TRBD1 (5 bases). This CDR3 comprises 13 residues. Trimming took off 7 bases at V and 8 bases at J, with 17 bases between the two ends. Looked up from germline, CDR1 is LGHNA and CDR2 is YSLEER. This CDR3 is CASTYRGSGGYTF. DNA for the CDR3: TGCGCCAGCACCTACCGGGGGAGTGGAGGCTACACCTTC.

The chain links TRBV5-6 to TRBJ2-5, with D possibly matching TRBD2 (5 bases). The V end lost 3 bases, the J end lost 5 bases, and 11 bases lay between the germline ends. The CDR3 sequence is 13 residues long. The germline CDR1 and CDR2 sequences are SGHDT and YYEEEE. The CDR3 nucleotides are TGTGCCAGCAGCTCCGGAGGCGGGGAGACCCAGTACTTC. This gives the protein CASSSGGGETQYF.

This chain uses TRBV6-1 with TRBJ1-2; possible D gene TRBD1, 5 bases. V was pared by 8 bases and J by 5 bases, with 15 bases between. The germline CDR1 and CDR2 sequences are MNHNS and SASEGT. CDR3 length equals 13 residues. DNA for the CDR3: TGTGCCAGCGTGACAGATTTTCGATATGGCTACACCTTC. As protein: CASVTDFRYGYTF.

The chain links TRBV19 to TRBJ1-2, with 9 bases lining up with TRBD1. Germline CDR1 and CDR2: LNHDA and SQIVND (reference sequence). The V segment lost 5 bases and the J segment 2 bases; nucleotides outside the gene matches: 9. The CDR3 runs 16 residues. CDR3 in amino acids: CASSAGTGRSNYGYTF. CDR3 DNA sequence: TGTGCCAGTAGTGCTGGGACAGGGAGGTCGAACTATGGCTACACCTTC.

The chain uses TRBV5-1 and TRBJ2-2; 9 positions match TRBD2. The germline V gene encodes CDR1 SGHRS and CDR2 YFSETQ. The length of the CDR3 is 16 residues. J gave up 2 bases and V 1 base, and 3 bases lay outside the gene matches. The CDR3: CASSLSLAGNTGELFF. CDR3 nucleotides: TGCGCCAGCAGCTTGTCCCTAGCGGGAAACACCGGGGAGCTGTTTTTT.

V is TRBV6-4 and J is TRBJ1-6; D may be TRBD1 (6 bases). The CDR3 loop spans 16 amino acids. Germline assignment: CDR1 MRHNA and CDR2 SNTAGT. Trimming took 7 bases from V and 3 from J, leaving 16 bases between them. The CDR3 loop reads CASIFEDSIYNSPLHF. CDR3 nucleotides: TGTGCCAGCATATTCGAGGACAGTATCTATAATTCACCCCTCCACTTT.

The genes are TRBV6-5 and TRBJ2-2, with D hard to call. Between the trimmed V and J ends, which lost 0 bases and 2 bases, there was a span of 4 bases. Per germline, CDR1 MNHEY and CDR2 SVGAGI. The CDR3 runs 14 residues. The CDR3 nucleotides read TGTGCCAGCAGTTACTCGTCAAACACCGGGGAGCTGTTTTTT. Translation: CASSYSSNTGELFF.

This clone was seen only once. The chain employs TRBV5-1 and TRBJ1-2; possible D gene TRBD1, 5 bases. The CDR3 covers 15 residues. Deletions cut 4 bases from V and 4 bases from J, with 17 bases between. Germline-derived CDR1 and CDR2 are SGHRS and YFSETQ. The CDR3 spells CASSPAQGVGYGYTF. CDR3 in DNA: TGCGCCAGCAGCCCGGCCCAGGGTGTTGGCTATGGCTACACCTTC.

This sequence joins TRBV6-5 and TRBJ1-1; D ambiguous. This CDR3 comprises 14 residues. V gave up 2 bases and J gave up 4 bases, with 11 bases separating them. Looked up from germline, CDR1 is MNHEY and CDR2 is SVGAGI. DNA for the CDR3: TGTGCCAGCAGTTACGGGAGGTTGGCCACTGAAGCTTTCTTT. Protein product: CASSYGRLATEAFF.

CDR3 in amino acids: CATRPVRGGTQYF. The CDR3 DNA reads as TGTGCCACCCGACCCGTACGTGGCGGGACCCAGTACTTC. The V and J genes are TRBV19 and TRBJ2-5, with D hard to call. The germline gives CDR1 LNHDA, CDR2 SQIVND (reference sequence). The V end was cut by 10 bases, the J end by 7 bases, with 19 bases between. The length of the CDR3 is 13 residues.

The chain recombines TRBV4-1 with TRBJ2-7; 9 bases fit TRBD1. CDR1 is MGHRA and CDR2 is YSYEKL in the germline V gene. Trimming at V came to 8 bases and at J to 3 bases, leaving 8 bases not matched to a gene. The CDR3 is 14 residues long. CDR3 protein: CASRSPGQGYEQYF. CDR3 nucleotide sequence: TGCGCCAGCCGTAGCCCGGGACAGGGCTACGAGCAGTACTTC.

V and J are TRBV7-2 and TRBJ2-1, with 11 bases aligning to TRBD2. Trimming removed 5 bases from V and 8 bases from J; junction bases left unmatched: 8. The length of the CDR3 is 15 residues. Germline V gene sequence: CDR1 SGHTA, CDR2 FQGNSA. CDR3 coding DNA: TGTGCCAGCAGCCTACGTAGCGGGGGGGTTTATGAGCAGTTCTTC. Protein: CASSLRSGGVYEQFF.

The rearrangement links TRBV9 to TRBJ1-1; 7 bases agree with TRBD1. Germline CDR1 reads SGDLS; CDR2 reads YYNGEE. This CDR3 has 13 residues. The trim removed 3 bases at V and 6 bases at J, leaving 5 bases unmatched. The CDR3 DNA is TGTGCCAGCAGCGCAGGGGGAGGTCCTGAAGCTTTCTTT. This encodes CASSAGGGPEAFF.

The table lists this clone with a count of one. The chain is built from TRBV6-6 and TRBJ2-3; D possibly corresponds to TRBD1 (5 bases). V was cut by 2 bases and J by 4 bases, with 10 bases left in between. The CDR3 has 14 residues. Germline CDR1 is MNHNY and CDR2 is SVGAGI (reference sequence). The CDR3 DNA reads TGTGCCAGCAGTTACCGCCAGGGTTCAGATACGCAGTATTTT. This encodes CASSYRQGSDTQYF.

The V and J genes are TRBV7-2 and TRBJ2-7; tentatively, D is TRBD1 (8 bases). The CDR3 length is 16 residues. Trimming stripped 1 base from V and 3 bases from J, with 16 bases between. From germline, CDR1 is SGHTA and CDR2 FQGNSA. This CDR3 reads CASSLGSQGGVYEQYF. The CDR3 region has the DNA TGTGCCAGCAGCTTAGGGTCACAGGGGGGGGTCTACGAGCAGTACTTC.

The chain employs TRBV9 and TRBJ2-7; unclear D gene. Germline assignment: CDR1 SGDLS and CDR2 YYNGEE. The CDR3 is 15 residues long. Trimming stripped 0 bases from V and 3 bases from J, with 13 bases between. This CDR3 reads CASSVEFSANYEQYF. The DNA of the CDR3 is TGTGCCAGCAGCGTAGAGTTCAGCGCAAACTACGAGCAGTACTTC.

CDR3 coding DNA: TGTGCCAGCAGCAGTCTCCGGGGGACAGGGATGGATGGCTACACCTTC. Amino acids: CASSSLRGTGMDGYTF. The chain uses TRBV14 and TRBJ1-2; 9 bases agree with TRBD1. The CDR3 sequence is 16 residues long. The V segment lost 5 bases and the J segment 6 bases; nucleotides outside the gene matches: 13. The V gene's germline CDR1 is SGHDN and CDR2 FVKESK. The full variable domain, with the rest looked up from reference TRBV14 and TRBJ1-2, is EAGVTQFPSHSVIEKGQTVTLRCDPISGHDNLYWYRRVMGKEIKFLLHFVKESKQDESGMPNNRFLAERTGGTYSTLKVQPAELEDSGVYFCASSSLRGTGMDGYTFGSGTRLTVV.

The CDR3 region is CASSQGIFGQFETQYF. CDR3 bases: TGCGCCAGCAGCCAAGGGATTTTTGGGCAATTCGAGACCCAGTACTTC. The chain links TRBV4-1 to TRBJ2-5; D gene uncertain. Germline lookup yields CDR1 MGHRA and CDR2 YSYEKL. The CDR3 spans 16 residues. V lost 1 base and J 5 bases, leaving 17 bases between the germline ends.